This TCR beta chain was sequenced in a study of blood T cell repertoires in COVID-19. Only in-frame clones appear in the TCRdb table, and some are missing; sequencing was by immunoSEQ multiplex PCR. The sample holds approximately 170,000 clones, more than 70% seen once. V shed 1 base and J 1 base; nucleotides not matched to a gene: 3. This CDR3 contains 16 residues. Looked up from germline, CDR1 is LNHDA and CDR2 is SQIVND (reference sequence). The sequencing input was peripheral blood. This chain uses TRBV19 with TRBJ2-1, with 8 nucleotides matching TRBD2. This clonotype was obtained from an elderly woman with active or convalescent COVID-19. The CDR3 protein is CASSIAGTRSYNEQFF. The CDR3 DNA reads TGTGCCAGTAGTATAGCAGGGACTAGATCCTACAATGAGCAGTTCTTC.